Following are 5 T cell receptor beta chains from one sample sequenced in a study of cytomegalovirus exposure and HLA in healthy donors. Libraries were prepared by immunoSEQ multiplex PCR; TCRdb keeps only in-frame clonotypes and omits some of them. The sample includes around 20,000 clones, 95% to 97% of them seen just once. The sequenced sample consisted of PBMCs. These receptors all stem from a man younger than 45 in good health and CMV-seropositive.

This sequence joins TRBV18 and TRBJ2-7; TRBD2 might be the D (6 bases). The CDR3 is made up of 14 amino acids. Germline V CDR1 and CDR2: KGHSH, LQKENI. V shed 3 bases and J shed 0 bases, with 9 bases lying between them. The DNA for the CDR3 is TGTGCCAGCTCACCTGCCGGGAGCTCCTACGAGCAGTACTTC. The encoded protein is CASSPAGSSYEQYF.

The J gene is TRBJ1-1, the V gene TRBV14; no definite D call. This CDR3 comprises 15 residues. Trimming left V 4 bases short and J 1 base short, with 13 bases between. The germline V gene has CDR1 SGHDN and CDR2 FVKESK. The CDR3 region is CASSLRVLGNTEAFF. CDR3 bases: TGTGCCAGCAGCCTCCGGGTCCTCGGGAACACTGAAGCTTTCTTT.

This chain connects TRBV6-5 to TRBJ2-2; TRBD2 agrees at 13 bases. This CDR3 is 15 amino acids long. Trimming removed 6 bases from V and 6 bases from J; junction bases left unmatched: 4. From germline, CDR1 is MNHEY and CDR2 SVGAGI. CDR3 sequence (DNA): TGTGCCAGCAGCCGGACTAGCGGGAGTTCCGGGGAGCTGTTTTTT. Translated, it gives CASSRTSGSSGELFF.

The chain has TRBV28 and TRBJ1-2, with no clear D. V dropped 3 bases and J dropped 6 bases, with 14 bases sitting between them. There are 14 residues in the CDR3. Looked up from germline, CDR1 is MDHEN and CDR2 is SYDVKM. CDR3 bases: TGTGCCAGCAGTTTTCCAGGAAGGGAGGATGGCTACACCTTC. Translated: CASSFPGREDGYTF.

J is TRBJ2-7 and V is TRBV6-1, with D perhaps TRBD2 (6 bases). From germline, CDR1 is MNHNS and CDR2 SASEGT. The CDR3 sequence is 14 residues long. The V end was cut by 10 bases, the J end by 2 bases, with 18 bases between. The chain's CDR3 is CATSGVRKTYEQYF. The CDR3 DNA reads TGTGCCACTTCGGGGGTGCGGAAGACCTACGAGCAGTACTTC.